The 24 T cell receptor beta chains listed next were all sequenced from one sample in a study of CD8 T cells in Susac syndrome. Random hexamers were used to reverse transcribe roughly 0.45 to 1 ug of RNA. TCRdb re-called the immunoSEQ multiplex PCR reads with MiXCR, one entry per CDR3 protein. The sample consists of some 70,000 distinct CDR3 sequences, approximately 93% of them appearing once. Material for sequencing was CD8+ T cells from PBMCs. These receptors were obtained from a human donor with multiple sclerosis.

The rearrangement joins TRBV29-1 to TRBJ2-3, with D perhaps TRBD1 (5 bases). This CDR3 contains 14 residues. Trimming stripped 6 bases from V and 3 bases from J, with 16 bases between. Per the germline V gene, CDR1 is SQVTM and CDR2 is ANQGSEA. Here the CDR3 reads CSVQGLYITDTQYF. DNA of the CDR3: TGCAGCGTGCAGGGTCTATACATTACAGATACGCAGTATTTT.

The sample holds one count of this clonotype. V usage is TRBV6-4 and J usage is TRBJ2-1; 7 bases are a match to TRBD2. V lost 2 bases to trimming and J lost 3 bases; unmatched junction nucleotides: 4. This CDR3 spans 15 amino acids. From germline, CDR1 is MRHNA and CDR2 SNTAGT. CDR3: CASSDVGGDYNEQFF. DNA for the CDR3: TGTGCCAGCAGTGACGTGGGGGGGGACTACAATGAGCAGTTCTTC.

This chain connects TRBV5-4 to TRBJ2-5; the match to TRBD2 covers 10 bases. Germline V gives CDR1 SGHNT, CDR2 YYREEE (reference sequence). The CDR3 runs to 15 residues. The trim removed 0 bases at V and 4 bases at J, leaving 3 bases unmatched. The CDR3 sequence: CASSLASGSLETQYF. For the CDR3, the DNA is TGTGCCAGCAGCTTGGCTAGCGGGAGTCTAGAGACCCAGTACTTC.

The rearrangement joins TRBV4-1 to TRBJ2-1; 9 bases agree with TRBD1. V gave up 4 bases and J gave up 6 bases; unmatched junction bases: 1. The germline CDR1 and CDR2 sequences are MGHRA and YSYEKL. The CDR3 is 13 amino acids. CDR3 nucleotide sequence: TGCGCCAGCAGCCGGGGACAGGGCAATGAGCAGTTCTTC. Its protein is CASSRGQGNEQFF.

The chain couples TRBV27 to TRBJ2-7; D gene unclear. The CDR3 is 13 residues long. Germline-derived CDR1 and CDR2 are MNHEY and SMNVEV (reference sequence). Trimming shortened V by 5 bases and J by 2 bases, and 10 bases separated the two germline ends. Here the CDR3 reads CASSPLSTYEQYF. The DNA of the CDR3 is TGTGCCAGCAGTCCCCTTAGTACCTACGAGCAGTACTTC.

The chain uses TRBV7-8 and TRBJ2-7; 13 nucleotides align to TRBD2. The CDR3 is 14 amino acids. V gave up 4 bases and J gave up 9 bases; unmatched junction bases: 6. Germline values: CDR1 SGHVS, CDR2 FQNEAQ. The CDR3 DNA reads as TGTGCCAGCAGCTCCGGGACTAGCGGGACTAGGCAGTACTTC. Translation: CASSSGTSGTRQYF.

The rearrangement uses TRBV29-1 and TRBJ1-2, with 7 bases that match TRBD1. Germline trimming cut 1 base from V and 4 bases from J; bases unmatched to any gene: 3. The CDR3 has 13 residues. Germline-derived CDR1 and CDR2 are SQVTM and ANQGSEA. This chain's CDR3 is CSVEGDSPYGYTF. The CDR3 DNA is TGCAGCGTTGAAGGGGACAGCCCCTATGGCTACACCTTC.

The genes are TRBV6-1 and TRBJ2-2; D unresolved. Trimming removed 7 bases at V and 1 base at J, with 4 bases between. The CDR3 has 12 amino acids. Germline lookup yields CDR1 MNHNS and CDR2 SASEGT. The CDR3 sequence is CASTMNTGELFF. The CDR3 DNA is TGTGCCAGCACTATGAACACCGGGGAGCTGTTTTTT.

The chain is built from TRBV3-1 and TRBJ1-1; a possible D gene is TRBD1 (5 bases). This CDR3 comprises 13 residues. V was pared by 4 bases and J by 5 bases, with 11 bases between. Germline lookup yields CDR1 LGHDT and CDR2 YNNKEL (reference sequence). In DNA, the CDR3 is TGTGCCAGCAGCCTAATGGCAGGGACTGAAGCTTTCTTT. Encoded protein: CASSLMAGTEAFF.

The chain is built from TRBV9 and TRBJ2-6; tentatively, D is TRBD2 (5 bases). The V gene lost 7 bases and the J gene lost 0 bases, with 17 bases spanning the gap. CDR1 is SGDLS and CDR2 is YYNGEE in the germline V gene. The CDR3 runs 17 residues. As DNA, the CDR3 is TGTGCCAGCTCACTAGGGCGGACGCCCTCTGGGGCCAACGTCCTGACTTTC. Its translation is CASSLGRTPSGANVLTF.

The chain has TRBV4-3 and TRBJ2-7, with a tentative D call TRBD2 (7 bases). This CDR3 is built from 15 residues. Germline V gene sequence: CDR1 LGHNA, CDR2 YSLEER. Trimming removed 4 bases from V and 2 bases from J, with 15 bases in between. CDR3 DNA: TGCGCCAGCAGCCCAGGGCCGGGGGGCGCCTACGAGCAGTACTTC. It yields the protein CASSPGPGGAYEQYF.

This rearrangement joins TRBV27 to TRBJ2-7, with a possible D match to TRBD2 (5 bases). Trimming stripped 6 bases from V and 2 bases from J, with 14 bases between. The CDR3 is 14 residues long. The germline CDR1 and CDR2 sequences are MNHEY and SMNVEV (reference sequence). The CDR3 DNA sequence: TGTGCCAGCAGATCTTCGAGCGGTACCTACGAGCAGTACTTC. Amino acids: CASRSSSGTYEQYF.

V is TRBV12-3 or TRBV12-4 and J is TRBJ2-1; 11 positions agree with TRBD2. The CDR3 runs to 15 residues. V was pared by 5 bases and J by 5 bases, with 5 bases of the junction left unmatched. The CDR3 DNA sequence: TGTGCCAGCAGTCCCTTAGCGGGAGGGGACAATGAGCAGTTCTTC. Protein sequence: CASSPLAGGDNEQFF.

The rearrangement joins TRBV24-1 to TRBJ2-2; TRBD1 matches 8 bases. Germline trimming cut 1 base from V and 5 bases from J; bases unmatched to any gene: 5. This CDR3 has 16 residues. Germline values: CDR1 KGHDR, CDR2 SFDVKD. The DNA of the CDR3 is TGTGCCACCAGTGATTTCCAGGGGGCAGAAACCGGGGAGCTGTTTTTT. Translating gives CATSDFQGAETGELFF.

V gene TRBV4-1 combines with J gene TRBJ2-4, with a tentative D call TRBD2 (5 bases). CDR3 length: 17 residues. CDR1 is MGHRA, CDR2 YSYEKL, per germline. With 0 bases removed from V and 0 bases from J, the gap between germline ends came to 12 bases. In DNA, the CDR3 is TGCGCCAGCAGCCAAGAAGGAGGCGTGCTAGCCAAAAACATTCAGTACTTC. Translating gives CASSQEGGVLAKNIQYF.

The chain recombines TRBV29-1 with TRBJ2-1; 9 nucleotides agree with TRBD2. Looked up from germline, CDR1 is SQVTM and CDR2 is ANQGSEA. V shed 3 bases and J 0 bases; nucleotides not matched to a gene: 9. CDR3 length: 17 residues. CDR3 nucleotides: TGCAGCGTTGATTTCGGGCTAGCGGGAAGCTCCTACAATGAGCAGTTCTTC. Translated, it gives CSVDFGLAGSSYNEQFF.

Comments on this clonotype: A junction end diverges from the germline sequence, so it may reflect a read error. The chain uses TRBV7-7 and TRBJ2-1; TRBD2 matches 10 bases. The CDR3 extends over 16 amino acids. Germline lookup yields CDR1 SSHAT and CDR2 FNYEAQ (reference sequence). The CDR3 spells CASNAKLAGSYNEQFF. The CDR3 coding sequence is TGTGCTAGCAACGCTAAACTAGCGGGGTCCTACAATGAGCAGTTCTTC.

The chain joins TRBV13 to TRBJ2-7; TRBD2 matches at 11 bases. The V gene's germline CDR1 is PRHDT and CDR2 FYEKMQ (reference sequence). This CDR3 contains 16 residues. V lost 5 bases to trimming and J lost 4 bases; unmatched junction nucleotides: 10. The DNA for the CDR3 is TGTGCCAGCAGCATCTCCCATAGCGGGAGGGTTTACGAGCAGTACTTC. As protein: CASSISHSGRVYEQYF.

The CDR3 region is CASTSLDPTDTQYF. Written as DNA, the CDR3 is TGTGCCAGCACCTCACTGGACCCCACAGATACGCAGTATTTT. This chain joins TRBV12-3 or TRBV12-4 and TRBJ2-3; D remains unclear. V dropped 7 bases and J dropped 2 bases, with 13 bases sitting between them. The CDR3 has 14 residues.

The rearrangement links TRBV25-1 to TRBJ2-7; D remains unclear. Trimming took 3 bases from V and 3 from J, leaving 3 bases between them. The CDR3 covers 11 residues. Germline values: CDR1 MGHDK, CDR2 SYGVNS. The CDR3 spells CASSEIYEQYF. For the CDR3, the DNA is TGTGCCAGCAGTGAGATCTACGAGCAGTACTTC.

The CDR3 is CASSVGDEVYEQFF. The CDR3, as DNA: TGTGCCAGCAGCGTAGGGGACGAGGTTTATGAGCAGTTCTTC. The V gene is TRBV9, the J gene TRBJ2-1, with D perhaps TRBD1 or TRBD2 (5 bases each). Germline values: CDR1 SGDLS, CDR2 YYNGEE. Between the trimmed V and J ends, which lost 0 bases and 8 bases, there was a span of 12 bases. The CDR3 spans 14 residues.

The rearrangement links TRBV29-1 to TRBJ2-3, with 13 bases aligning to TRBD2. Trimming cost V 4 bases and J 2 bases; bases outside gene matches: 9. The germline gives CDR1 SQVTM, CDR2 ANQGSEA. This CDR3 region has 17 residues. CDR3: CSVVGDGTSGNTDTQYF. The DNA of the CDR3 is TGCAGCGTTGTGGGGGACGGGACTAGCGGGAACACAGATACGCAGTATTTT.

The chain links TRBV7-9 to TRBJ2-1; D not certain. Germline V gives CDR1 SEHNR, CDR2 FQNEAQ (reference sequence). The CDR3 covers 15 residues. Trimming took off 1 base at V and 7 bases at J, with 14 bases between the two ends. The CDR3 region has the DNA TGTGCCAGCAGCTTAGACCGGAGTCCCGGGAATGAGCAGTTCTTC. Translation: CASSLDRSPGNEQFF.

The V gene is TRBV4-1, the J gene TRBJ1-5; D uncertain. The CDR3 totals 12 residues. The V gene lost 3 bases and the J gene lost 8 bases, with 8 bases spanning the gap. Germline lookup yields CDR1 MGHRA and CDR2 YSYEKL. The DNA of the CDR3 is TGCGCCAGCAGCCAGGATAGAGAGCCCCAGCATTTT. Amino acid sequence: CASSQDREPQHF.